The T cell receptor (beta chain) described here comes from a study of T cells after posttransplantation cyclophosphamide. General study results and limits: TRB clonality was highly associated with recipient CMV seropositivity and reactivation. Skin or GI-infiltrating T cells shared few TRB sequences with blood. Donor CD8+ memory clones often dominated recipient blood repertoires at later times.

To note about this clone: The antigen remains undetermined.

Profiling relied on immunoSEQ multiplex PCR, and the TCRdb table lists in-frame clones only, not all of them. The data hold over 10,000 clones, with around 81% observed a single time. The CDR3 sequence is 16 residues long. The V and J ends lost 1 base and 4 bases, in that order; junction bases with no gene match: 6. Germline assignment: CDR1 SGHTA and CDR2 FQGNSA. Control samples came 1 year after myeloablative marrow transplants with methotrexate plus calcineurin inhibitor. The receptor comes from a young adult male patient who received an allogeneic stem cell transplant from an unrelated donor, was CMV-positive, and had acute GVHD only. Some T cells may trace back to the graft donor. The sequencing here drew on PBMCs, taken 350 to 400 days after allogeneic stem cell transplant with calcineurin inhibitor and methotrexate. The chain recombines TRBV7-2 with TRBJ2-2; 7 bases are shared with TRBD1. The DNA for the CDR3 is TGTGCCAGCAGCTTAGATTACAGGGGTGGCACCGGGGAGCTGTTTTTT. Its protein product is CASSLDYRGGTGELFF.